The sequence of this TCR beta chain was determined in a study of T-cell memory formation after mild COVID-19 (dated by TCRdb to 2020 to 2023). Study-level background: TCR sequence clusters from the two donors were largely donor specific. In two donors, T-cell clones that expanded and contracted after mild COVID-19 were followed by sequencing TCRalpha and TCRbeta repertoires longitudinally. The cohort was made up of two young adult volunteers, one female and one male, who were previously healthy. General conclusions and limits of the study: The detection of some responding clones in pre-infection memory suggests that pre-existing cross-reactive memory T cells joined the SARS-CoV-2 response. Contracting CD4+ clones turned up mainly in the CM and EM memory subsets, whereas EMRA was where CD8+ clones were enriched. Whether the second-wave clones peaking on day 37 were SARS-CoV-2 specific was not confirmed. Only two mild cases were covered by the study, and larger cohorts that include severe cases with pre-infection samples were considered necessary. Clones that contracted from day 15 to 85 showed balanced CD4/CD8 phenotypes, whereas a second wave of clones that expanded from day 15 to 37 leaned towards CD4+.

Based on the germline V gene (reference sequence), the CDR1 and CDR2 sequences are DFQATT and SNEGSKA. The CDR3 sequence holds 17 residues, the cysteine and phenylalanine included. The DNA shown is the 51-base CDR3, in frame from base 1. From V the trimming removes 3 bases and from J it removes 3 bases, while the gene matches leave 6 bases of the junction unaccounted for. Ficoll-Paque density gradient centrifugation was the method used to isolate PBMCs. Instrument used: Illumina NovaSeq 6000. Using 5'RACE with constant-segment primers, TCRalpha and TCRbeta cDNA libraries were constructed, with sample barcodes and unique molecular identifiers added in the process. Trizol reagent was used to extract RNA from every sample. Amplification of the libraries took two PCR steps, and the second step added a second sample barcode plus Illumina TruSeq adapters. Sequencing of the libraries was done on an Illumina NovaSeq, producing 2 x 150 bp paired-end reads. The authors' analysis ran thus. Demultiplexing of reads and collapsing into UMI-guided consensus sequences were performed with migec v1.2.7. Using mixcr v2.1.11, the UMI consensuses were aligned to TRA and TRB V and J templates and assembled into clonotypes. Clonotypes were classified as expanded or contracted when called significant by both edgeR and NoisET, with noise models trained on biological replicates. For edgeR calls, the cutoffs were a false discovery rate-adjusted p below 0.01 and a log2 fold-change threshold of 1. PCA with hierarchical clustering of max-normalized trajectories of the 1000 most abundant clonotypes was used as exploratory dynamics analysis. The CD4 or CD8 phenotype of responding clones was assigned using the separately sequenced CD4+ and CD8+ repertoires. TCRdb reran the public reads through fastp at Q25 and MiXCR, keeping productive beta chains. Every CDR3 protein is listed once, alongside the most common genes and DNA of its rows. The V and J calls and clone size come from TCRdb's table, not from the authors' own analysis. The sample table holds about 140,000 distinct CDR3 sequences, of which about 5.7% were seen once. The top ten hold approximately 2.1% of the sample.

This clonotype was observed at least ten times. It has no known antigen specificity. Nothing much larger sits one base from this clone, and base qualities are not available. This receptor was taken from an adult woman who had mild COVID-19 (a few samples of this study predate the infection). The sample titles of this study are shuffled in the database, so cell type and time point are left out; the donor was told from shared clones. The sequenced material came from PBMCs or a T cell subset sorted from them (not recorded which). The chain uses TRBV20-1 and TRBJ2-3, with 16 junctional bases fitting TRBD2. CDR3 region: CSARGTSGRAGTDTQYF. The DNA is as follows: TGCAGTGCTAGGGGGACTAGCGGGAGGGCCGGGACAGATACGCAGTATTTT.